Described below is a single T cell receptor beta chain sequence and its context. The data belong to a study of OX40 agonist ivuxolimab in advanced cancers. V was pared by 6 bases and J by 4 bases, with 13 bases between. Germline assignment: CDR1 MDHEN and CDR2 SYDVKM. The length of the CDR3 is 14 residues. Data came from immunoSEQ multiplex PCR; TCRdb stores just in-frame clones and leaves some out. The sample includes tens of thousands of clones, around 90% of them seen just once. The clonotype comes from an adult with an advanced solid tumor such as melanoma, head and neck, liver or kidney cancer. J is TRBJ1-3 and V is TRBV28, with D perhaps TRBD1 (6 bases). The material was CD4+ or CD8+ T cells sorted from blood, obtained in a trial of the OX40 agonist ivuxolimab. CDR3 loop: CASRVTGSGNTIYF. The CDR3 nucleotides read TGTGCCAGCAGGGTCACAGGGTCGGGAAACACCATATATTTT.